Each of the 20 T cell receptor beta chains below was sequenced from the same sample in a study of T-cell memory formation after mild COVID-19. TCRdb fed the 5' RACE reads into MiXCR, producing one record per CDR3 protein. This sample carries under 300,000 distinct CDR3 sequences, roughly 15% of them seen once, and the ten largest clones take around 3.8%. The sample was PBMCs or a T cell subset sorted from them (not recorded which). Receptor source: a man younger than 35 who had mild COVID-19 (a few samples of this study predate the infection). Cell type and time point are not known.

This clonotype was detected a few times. Here the CDR3 reads CSAPSGYTGELFF. The CDR3 DNA sequence: TGCAGTGCTCCCTCGGGCTACACCGGGGAGCTGTTTTTT. This chain joins TRBV20-1 and TRBJ2-2; D gene ambiguous. The CDR3 totals 13 residues. V was clipped by 5 bases and J by 3 bases, with 10 bases between them. Germline CDR1 and CDR2: DFQATT and SNEGSKA (reference sequence).

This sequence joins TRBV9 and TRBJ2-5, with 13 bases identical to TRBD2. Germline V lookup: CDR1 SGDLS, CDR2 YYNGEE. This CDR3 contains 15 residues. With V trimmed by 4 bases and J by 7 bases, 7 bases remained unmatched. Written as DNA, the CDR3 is TGTGCCAGCAGCCCCAGGACTAGCGGGGGAGGGACCCAGTACTTC. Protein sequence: CASSPRTSGGGTQYF.

The CDR3 loop reads CASSPRASGGADTQYF. The DNA for the CDR3 is TGTGCCAGCAGCCCCCGGGCTAGCGGGGGGGCGGATACGCAGTATTTT. V is TRBV7-2 and J is TRBJ2-3; 12 bases match TRBD2. This CDR3 is built from 16 residues. CDR1 is SGHTA and CDR2 is FQGNSA in the germline V gene. V lost 5 bases to trimming and J lost 6 bases; unmatched junction nucleotides: 9.

CDR3 residues: CASSVTTGPLFF. CDR3 nucleotides: TGTGCCAGCAGCGTGACGACCGGGCCGCTGTTTTTT. The chain is built from TRBV9 and TRBJ2-2; no definite D call. There are 12 residues in the CDR3. Germline values: CDR1 SGDLS, CDR2 YYNGEE. Trimming removed 2 bases from V and 13 bases from J, with 12 bases in between. Using reference TRBV9 and TRBJ2-2 for the parts outside the CDR3, the full variable domain is DSGVTQTPKHLITATGQRVTLRCSPRSGDLSVYWYQQSLDQGLQFLIQYYNGEERAKGNILERFSAQQFPDLHSELNLSSLELGDSALYFCASSVTTGPLFFGEGSRLTVL.

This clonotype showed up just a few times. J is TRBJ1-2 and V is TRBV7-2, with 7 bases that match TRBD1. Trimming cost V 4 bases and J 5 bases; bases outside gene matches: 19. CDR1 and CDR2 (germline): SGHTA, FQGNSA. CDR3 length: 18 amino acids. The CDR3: CASSSDPIPGTALYGYTF. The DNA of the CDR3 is TGTGCCAGCAGCTCAGATCCCATTCCCGGGACAGCCCTATATGGCTACACCTTC.

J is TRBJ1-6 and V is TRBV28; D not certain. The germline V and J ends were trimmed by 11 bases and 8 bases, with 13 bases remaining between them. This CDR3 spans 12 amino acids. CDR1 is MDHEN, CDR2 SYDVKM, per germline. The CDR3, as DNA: TGTGCCGCTCGGACTCGGCATTCACCCCTCCACTTT. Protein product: CAARTRHSPLHF.

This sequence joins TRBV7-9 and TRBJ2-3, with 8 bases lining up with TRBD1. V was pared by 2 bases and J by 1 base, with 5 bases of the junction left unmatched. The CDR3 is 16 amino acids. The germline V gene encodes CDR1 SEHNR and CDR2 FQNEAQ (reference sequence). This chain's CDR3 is CASSLSPGQGTDTQYF. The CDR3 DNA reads TGTGCCAGCAGCTTAAGTCCGGGACAGGGCACAGATACGCAGTATTTT.

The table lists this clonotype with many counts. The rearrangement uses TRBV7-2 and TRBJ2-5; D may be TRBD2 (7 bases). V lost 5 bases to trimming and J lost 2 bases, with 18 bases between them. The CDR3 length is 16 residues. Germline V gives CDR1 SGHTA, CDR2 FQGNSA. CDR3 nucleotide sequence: TGTGCCAGCAGCCCCCCGGGGGGCGGGGGACAAGAGACCCAGTACTTC. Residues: CASSPPGGGGQETQYF.

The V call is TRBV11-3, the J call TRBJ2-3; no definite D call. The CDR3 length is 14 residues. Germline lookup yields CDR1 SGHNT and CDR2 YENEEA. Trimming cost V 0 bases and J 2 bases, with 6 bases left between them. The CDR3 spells CASSLEGDTDTQYF. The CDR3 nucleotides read TGTGCCAGCAGCTTAGAGGGTGACACAGATACGCAGTATTTT.

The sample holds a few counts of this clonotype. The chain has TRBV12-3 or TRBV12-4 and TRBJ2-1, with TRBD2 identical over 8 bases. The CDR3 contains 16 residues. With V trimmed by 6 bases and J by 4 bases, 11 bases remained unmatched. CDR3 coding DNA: TGTGCCAGCAGCCCTGCGGGGGGCAGAAGGTACAATGAGCAGTTCTTC. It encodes CASSPAGGRRYNEQFF.

The CDR3 DNA reads TGCGCCAGCAGCGCCGGACAGGCCAGCACAGATACGCAGTATTTT. Translation: CASSAGQASTDTQYF. The rearrangement uses TRBV5-1 and TRBJ2-3; 7 nucleotides match TRBD1. J gave up 0 bases and V 4 bases, and 5 bases lay outside the gene matches. The CDR3 spans 15 residues. The germline CDR1 and CDR2 sequences are SGHRS and YFSETQ. The variable domain in full, with the rest retrieved from reference TRBV5-1 and TRBJ2-3, is KAGVTQTPRYLIKTRGQQVTLSCSPISGHRSVSWYQQTPGQGLQFLFEYFSETQRNKGNFPGRFSGRQFSNSRSEMNVSTLELGDSALYLCASSAGQASTDTQYFGPGTRLTVL.

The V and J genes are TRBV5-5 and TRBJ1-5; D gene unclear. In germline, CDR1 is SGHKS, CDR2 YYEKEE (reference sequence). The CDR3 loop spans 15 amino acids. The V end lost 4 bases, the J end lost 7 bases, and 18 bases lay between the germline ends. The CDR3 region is CASSTGEGRRQPQHF. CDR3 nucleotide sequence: TGTGCCAGCAGCACCGGGGAGGGCCGAAGGCAGCCCCAGCATTTT. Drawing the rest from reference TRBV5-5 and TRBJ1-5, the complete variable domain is DAGVTQSPTHLIKTRGQQVTLRCSPISGHKSVSWYQQVLGQGPQFIFQYYEKEERGRGNFPDRFSARQFPNYSSELNVNALLLGDSALYLCASSTGEGRRQPQHFGDGTRLSIL.

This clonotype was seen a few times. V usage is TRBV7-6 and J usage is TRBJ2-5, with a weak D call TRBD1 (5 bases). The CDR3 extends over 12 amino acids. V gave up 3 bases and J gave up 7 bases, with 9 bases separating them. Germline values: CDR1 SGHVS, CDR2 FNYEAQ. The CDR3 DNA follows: TGTGCCAGCAGCTTCATAAGGGGGACCCAGTACTTC. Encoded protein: CASSFIRGTQYF.

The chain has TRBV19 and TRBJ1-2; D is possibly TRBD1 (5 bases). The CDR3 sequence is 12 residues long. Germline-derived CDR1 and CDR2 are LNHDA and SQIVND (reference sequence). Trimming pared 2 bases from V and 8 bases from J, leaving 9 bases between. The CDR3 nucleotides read TGTGCCAGTAGTATACAGGGAGACGGCTACACCTTC. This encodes CASSIQGDGYTF.

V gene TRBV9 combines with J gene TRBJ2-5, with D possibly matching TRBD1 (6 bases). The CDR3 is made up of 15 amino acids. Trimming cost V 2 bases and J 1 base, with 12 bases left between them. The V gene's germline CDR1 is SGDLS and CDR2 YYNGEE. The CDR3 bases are TGTGCCAGCAGCGTGACAGGACATCTCCAAGAGACCCAGTACTTC. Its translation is CASSVTGHLQETQYF.

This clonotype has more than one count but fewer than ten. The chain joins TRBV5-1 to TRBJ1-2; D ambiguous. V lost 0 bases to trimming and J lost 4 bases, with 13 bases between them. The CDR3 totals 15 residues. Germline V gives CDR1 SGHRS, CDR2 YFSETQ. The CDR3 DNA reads TGCGCCAGCAGCTTGGACGAGCGGGAGGGCTATGGCTACACCTTC. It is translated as CASSLDEREGYGYTF.

The CDR3 DNA reads TGCAGTGCTAGTACCGAGGGGCGACATTCCACAGATACGCAGTATTTT. Its protein product is CSASTEGRHSTDTQYF. V gene TRBV20-1 combines with J gene TRBJ2-3, with D tentatively TRBD1 or TRBD2 (5 bases each). There are 16 residues in the CDR3. Looked up from germline, CDR1 is DFQATT and CDR2 is SNEGSKA (reference sequence). V lost 3 bases, J lost 2 bases, and 18 bases lay in between.

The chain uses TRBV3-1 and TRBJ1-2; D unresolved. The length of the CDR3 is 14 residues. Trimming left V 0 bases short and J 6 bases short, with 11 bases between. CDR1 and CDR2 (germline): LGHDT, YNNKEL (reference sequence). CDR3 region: CASSQEGHLDGYTF. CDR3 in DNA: TGTGCCAGCAGCCAAGAAGGTCATCTTGATGGCTACACCTTC.

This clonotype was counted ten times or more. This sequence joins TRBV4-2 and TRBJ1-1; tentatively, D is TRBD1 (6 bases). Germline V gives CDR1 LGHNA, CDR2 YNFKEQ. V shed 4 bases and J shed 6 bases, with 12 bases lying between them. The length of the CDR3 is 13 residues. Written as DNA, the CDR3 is TGTGCCAGCAGCCCTCACAGGGAGGCTGAAGCTTTCTTT. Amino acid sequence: CASSPHREAEAFF.

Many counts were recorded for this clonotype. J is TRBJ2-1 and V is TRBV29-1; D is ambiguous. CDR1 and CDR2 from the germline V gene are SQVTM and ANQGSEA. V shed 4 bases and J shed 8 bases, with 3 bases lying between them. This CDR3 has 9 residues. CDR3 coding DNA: TGCAGCGTTGCCGATGAGCAGTTCTTC. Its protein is CSVADEQFF.